A selection of T cell receptor beta chains follows, all from one sample in a study of cytomegalovirus exposure and HLA in healthy donors. This table comes from immunoSEQ multiplex PCR, and its TCRdb copy is limited to in-frame clones, with some not included. The top ten hold approximately 1.9% of the sample, which has around 190,000 clones, around nine tenths seen once. The specimen was PBMCs. The source is a woman younger than 35 in good health and CMV-seronegative. Each CDR3 is given with its conserved first and last residue. The order of the fields is V gene, D gene, CDR3 length, J gene, clone size, CDR3 protein, CDR3 DNA. D genes are given only for firm matches. Some rows have no size entry. The others give once, few or many, or a class for an expanded clone.

TRBV14,-,13,TRBJ1-2,-,CASSQDDRGGYTF,TGTGCCAGCAGCCAAGATGATCGGGGAGGCTACACCTTC
TRBV5-1,-,14,TRBJ2-3,-,CASSAGTAVDTQYF,TGCGCCAGCAGCGCGGGGACAGCGGTAGATACGCAGTATTTT
TRBV5-1,-,12,TRBJ2-1,-,CASSLGANEQFF,TGCGCCAGCAGCTTGGGGGCCAATGAGCAGTTCTTC
TRBV7-9,TRBD1,16,TRBJ1-2,few,CSSSDSTGVGIYGYTF,TGTTCCAGCAGCGATTCGACAGGGGTGGGGATCTATGGCTACACCTTC
TRBV1,-,14,TRBJ2-7,-,CTSRVELASNEQYF,TGCACCAGCAGGGTCGAACTAGCTTCAAACGAGCAGTACTTC
TRBV2,TRBD1,14,TRBJ2-7,few,CASGLQGPPYEQYF,TGTGCCAGCGGATTACAGGGGCCCCCTTACGAGCAGTACTTC
TRBV27,-,13,TRBJ1-2,few,CASSPTADYGYTF,TGTGCCAGCAGCCCTACAGCGGACTATGGCTACACCTTC
TRBV2,-,15,TRBJ2-7,-,CASSANSGGLYEQYF,TGTGCCAGCAGTGCTAACTCGGGTGGCCTATACGAGCAGTACTTC
TRBV4-1,-,17,TRBJ2-2,-,CASSQDPLGQSTGELFF,TGCGCCAGCAGCCAGGATCCTTTAGGACAGTCCACCGGGGAGCTGTTTTTT
TRBV6-5,-,12,TRBJ2-7,-,CASSGADYEQYF,TGTGCCAGCAGTGGGGCCGACTACGAGCAGTACTTC
TRBV2,TRBD1,12,TRBJ1-1,-,CASSVGRQGAFF,TGTGCCAGCAGCGTGGGGCGACAGGGAGCTTTCTTT
TRBV29-1,TRBD1,15,TRBJ2-3,-,CSVRNEGQGPDTQYF,TGCAGCGTTAGAAATGAGGGACAGGGTCCAGATACGCAGTATTTT
TRBV10-2,-,14,TRBJ1-5,-,CASIEEYSNQPQHF,TGCGCCAGCATTGAAGAGTATAGCAATCAGCCCCAGCATTTT
TRBV5-6,-,15,TRBJ2-2,-,CASSLVPGSNGELFF,TGTGCCAGCAGCTTGGTACCGGGGTCAAACGGGGAGCTGTTTTTT
TRBV7-3,TRBD2,16,TRBJ2-5,-,CASSLLGLADQETQYF,TGTGCCAGCAGCTTACTCGGACTAGCGGATCAAGAGACCCAGTACTTC
TRBV4-1,-,12,TRBJ1-1,few,CASSQDGTEAFF,TGCGCCAGCAGCCAAGACGGCACTGAAGCTTTCTTT
TRBV6-5,-,15,TRBJ2-7,-,CASSYVQGSSYEQYF,TGTGCCAGCAGTTACGTCCAGGGCAGCTCCTACGAGCAGTACTTC
TRBV5-1,TRBD2,17,TRBJ2-3,-,CASAYRAGARGTDTQYF,TGCGCCAGCGCGTACCGAGCGGGAGCCCGTGGCACAGATACGCAGTATTTT
TRBV7-2,-,12,TRBJ2-7,-,CASSSQNYEQYF,TGTGCCAGCAGCTCCCAGAATTACGAGCAGTACTTC
TRBV7-9,TRBD2,13,TRBJ2-7,-,CASSATSIGEQYF,TGTGCCAGCAGCGCGACTAGCATTGGCGAGCAGTACTTC
TRBV7-9,TRBD2,17,TRBJ2-2,-,CASSLGLAGVPTGELFF,TGTGCCAGCAGCTTGGGACTAGCGGGAGTTCCCACCGGGGAGCTGTTTTTT
TRBV4-3,-,16,TRBJ2-7,-,CASSQEMGSASYEQYF,TGCGCCAGCAGCCAAGAGATGGGTTCGGCTAGTTACGAGCAGTACTTC
TRBV6-6,-,15,TRBJ1-3,-,CAGGGGTPSGNTIYF,TGTGCCGGGGGAGGGGGGACCCCTTCTGGAAACACCATATATTTT
TRBV7-9,-,15,TRBJ1-1,-,CASSRDEVLVAEAFF,TGTGCCAGCAGCAGAGATGAGGTTTTGGTTGCTGAAGCTTTCTTT
TRBV5-1,TRBD1,14,TRBJ1-1,-,CASSLAQGSTEAFF,TGCGCCAGCAGCTTGGCACAGGGGAGCACTGAAGCTTTCTTT
TRBV7-8,-,14,TRBJ1-3,-,CASSPWRAGNTIYF,TGTGCCAGCAGCCCCTGGAGGGCTGGAAACACCATATATTTT
TRBV7-9,-,12,TRBJ1-6,-,CSSGSGDYPLHF,TGTTCCAGCGGCTCAGGGGATTACCCCCTCCACTTT
TRBV6-6,TRBD1,14,TRBJ2-7,-,CASTPRQGAYEQYF,TGTGCCAGCACCCCGCGACAGGGGGCCTACGAGCAGTACTTC
TRBV6-5,-,15,TRBJ1-1,few,CASSYFQGSSYEAFF,TGTGCCAGCAGTTACTTTCAGGGGAGTTCTTACGAAGCTTTCTTT
TRBV7-9,-,14,TRBJ1-4,-,CASRRDTANEKLFF,TGTGCCAGCAGAAGGGACACGGCGAATGAAAAACTGTTTTTT
TRBV7-2,TRBD2,15,TRBJ2-1,-,CASSLTSGGSNEQFF,TGTGCCAGCAGCTTAACTAGCGGGGGGTCCAATGAGCAGTTCTTC
TRBV5-6,-,17,TRBJ1-4,-,CASSSTVGSSTNEKLFF,TGTGCCAGCAGCTCCACAGTAGGCTCTTCTACTAATGAAAAACTGTTTTTT
TRBV19,-,14,TRBJ2-5,-,CASKDFGGQETQYF,TGTGCCAGTAAGGACTTCGGGGGCCAAGAGACCCAGTACTTC
TRBV27,-,13,TRBJ1-1,-,CASSPSGGSEAFF,TGTGCCAGCAGTCCCTCGGGGGGAAGTGAAGCTTTCTTT
TRBV7-9,TRBD1,16,TRBJ2-7,-,CASSLRAWTGAYEQYF,TGTGCCAGCAGCTTAAGAGCGTGGACAGGAGCCTACGAGCAGTACTTC
TRBV30,-,13,TRBJ2-7,-,CAWSRGGVYGQYF,TGTGCCTGGAGCCGAGGGGGGGTGTATGGGCAGTACTTC
TRBV4-1,-,13,TRBJ2-7,-,CASSLGQFAEQYF,TGCGCCAGCAGCCTTGGACAGTTCGCCGAGCAGTACTTC
TRBV7-8,TRBD2,14,TRBJ2-5,-,CASSPGGGQETQYF,TGTGCCAGCAGCCCGGGGGGGGGCCAAGAGACCCAGTACTTC
TRBV28,-,11,TRBJ1-1,-,CASNTGTEAFF,TGTGCCAGCAACACAGGCACAGAAGCTTTCTTT
TRBV6-6,-,15,TRBJ1-4,-,CASSYRGGTNEKLFF,TGTGCCAGCAGTTACCGGGGGGGCACTAATGAAAAACTGTTTTTT
TRBV6-1,-,13,TRBJ1-1,-,CASSPQFNTEAFF,TGTGCCAGCAGCCCTCAGTTCAACACTGAAGCTTTCTTT
TRBV7-2,-,13,TRBJ2-7,-,CASSLSLVYEQYF,TGTGCCAGCAGCTTGTCCCTCGTGTACGAGCAGTACTTC
TRBV7-6,TRBD2,13,TRBJ2-1,-,CASSSYSGMGQFF,TGTGCCAGCAGCTCCTATAGCGGGATGGGGCAGTTCTTC
TRBV29-1,TRBD2,15,TRBJ2-3,-,CSVTILATSTDTQYF,TGCAGCGTGACAATACTAGCGACTAGCACAGATACGCAGTATTTT
TRBV9,TRBD2,16,TRBJ2-1,-,CASSAPLGTSNGEQFF,TGTGCCAGCAGCGCCCCCCTGGGGACTAGCAATGGTGAGCAGTTCTTC
TRBV10-3,TRBD1,17,TRBJ1-1,-,CAIPPGDSGLMNTEAFF,TGTGCCATCCCCCCAGGGGACAGTGGGCTCATGAACACTGAAGCTTTCTTT
TRBV13,-,15,TRBJ1-1,few,CASSLIGGRNTEAFF,TGTGCCAGCAGCTTAATTGGGGGCCGGAACACTGAAGCTTTCTTT
TRBV28,-,14,TRBJ2-7,-,CASTWGRGRREQYF,TGTGCCAGCACCTGGGGCAGGGGGAGGAGGGAGCAGTACTTC
TRBV11-1,TRBD2,14,TRBJ2-3,-,CASSLGTSRDTQYF,TGTGCCAGCAGCTTAGGGACTAGCCGGGATACGCAGTATTTT
TRBV6-4,-,13,TRBJ1-4,-,CASSEAWREKLFF,TGTGCCAGCAGTGAGGCCTGGAGAGAAAAACTGTTTTTT
TRBV27,-,15,TRBJ2-7,-,CASSLRGARAHEQYF,TGTGCCAGCAGTTTAAGGGGCGCCAGGGCCCACGAGCAGTACTTC